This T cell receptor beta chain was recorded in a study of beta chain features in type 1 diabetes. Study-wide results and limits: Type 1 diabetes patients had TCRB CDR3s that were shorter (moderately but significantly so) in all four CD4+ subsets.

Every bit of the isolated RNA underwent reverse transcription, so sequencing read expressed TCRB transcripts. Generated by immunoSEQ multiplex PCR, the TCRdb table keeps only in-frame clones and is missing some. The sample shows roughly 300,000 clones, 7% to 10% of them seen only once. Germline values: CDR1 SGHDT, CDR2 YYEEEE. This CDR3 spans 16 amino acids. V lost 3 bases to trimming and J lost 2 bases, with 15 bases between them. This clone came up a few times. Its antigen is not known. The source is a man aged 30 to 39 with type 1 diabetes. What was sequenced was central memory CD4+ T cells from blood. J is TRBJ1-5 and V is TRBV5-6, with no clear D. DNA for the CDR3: TGTGCCAGCAGCTCGTATACGAGGGTGGGCAATCAGCCCCAGCATTTT. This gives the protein CASSSYTRVGNQPQHF.